A selection of T cell receptor beta chains follows, all from one sample in a study of blood T cell repertoires in COVID-19. Data came from immunoSEQ multiplex PCR; TCRdb stores just in-frame clones and leaves some out. The sample lists some 62,000 clones; 85% to 90% were seen once. Sequencing was done on a sample of peripheral blood. The source is a woman in her fifties or sixties with COVID-19, enrolled during active disease. Both conserved end residues are part of each CDR3. D genes are given only for firm matches. The size entry is marked missing in some rows and otherwise reads once, few, many or a size class.

clone_size,d_call,j_call,v_call,cdr3_aa,cdr3_nt
once,TRBD2,TRBJ2-2,TRBV5-4,CASSLELAENTGELFF,TGTGCCAGCAGCTTGGAACTAGCGGAGAACACCGGGGAGCTGTTTTTT
-,-,TRBJ2-1,TRBV29-1,CSVEVENEQFF,TGCAGCGTTGAAGTTGAGAATGAGCAGTTCTTC
-,TRBD2,TRBJ2-3,TRBV25-1,CAAGGRVLSTDTQYF,TGTGCCGCGGGCGGGAGGGTCTTAAGCACAGATACGCAGTATTTT
-,-,TRBJ2-1,TRBV6-5,CASKTGSSLNEQFF,TGTGCCAGCAAAACCGGGAGCTCCCTCAATGAGCAGTTCTTC
-,TRBD1,TRBJ1-6,TRBV6-1,CASSEDGTGYSPLHF,TGTGCCAGCAGTGAAGACGGGACAGGTTATTCACCCCTCCACTTT
once,-,TRBJ1-3,TRBV2,CASSDMAPSGNTIYF,TGTGCCAGCAGTGATATGGCTCCCTCTGGAAACACCATATATTTT
-,TRBD1,TRBJ2-5,TRBV10-3,CAISSRDRGQETQYF,TGTGCCATCAGTAGCCGGGACAGGGGCCAAGAGACCCAGTACTTC
-,TRBD2,TRBJ2-7,TRBV28,CASSFLTPAGGPPHEQYF,TGTGCCAGCAGTTTTCTCACTCCGGCGGGAGGGCCGCCCCACGAGCAGTACTTC
-,-,TRBJ2-7,TRBV28,CASSPSGYEQYF,TGTGCCAGCAGTCCTTCAGGCTACGAGCAGTACTTC
-,TRBD2,TRBJ2-1,TRBV6-5,CASIRLAGVVEEQFF,TGTGCCAGCATAAGACTAGCGGGGGTAGTTGAGGAGCAGTTCTTC
-,TRBD2,TRBJ2-2,TRBV28,CASSLGSGLAITGELFF,TGTGCCAGCAGTTTAGGGTCAGGACTAGCGATCACCGGGGAGCTGTTTTTT
-,-,TRBJ2-6,TRBV7-2,CASSFRSGANVLTF,TGTGCCAGCAGCTTTCGCTCTGGGGCCAACGTCCTGACTTTC
-,TRBD1,TRBJ2-3,TRBV7-3,CASSFDRGGTDTQYF,TGTGCCAGCAGCTTCGACAGGGGCGGAACAGATACGCAGTATTTT
once,-,TRBJ1-1,TRBV19,CASSPRVSMNTEAFF,TGTGCCAGTAGTCCCCGCGTGTCCATGAACACTGAAGCTTTCTTT
-,-,TRBJ1-3,TRBV5-1,CASSLGGGRRYSGNTIYF,TGCGCCAGCAGCTTGGGAGGCGGGAGGAGATATTCTGGAAACACCATATATTTT
-,TRBD1,TRBJ2-7,TRBV5-1,CASSSPDRGGNEQYF,TGCGCCAGCAGCTCACCGGACAGGGGAGGAAACGAGCAGTACTTC
-,-,TRBJ1-2,TRBV5-4,CAASRPGVAPGYGYTF,TGTGCGGCCAGCCGGCCGGGGGTTGCCCCGGGCTATGGCTACACCTTC